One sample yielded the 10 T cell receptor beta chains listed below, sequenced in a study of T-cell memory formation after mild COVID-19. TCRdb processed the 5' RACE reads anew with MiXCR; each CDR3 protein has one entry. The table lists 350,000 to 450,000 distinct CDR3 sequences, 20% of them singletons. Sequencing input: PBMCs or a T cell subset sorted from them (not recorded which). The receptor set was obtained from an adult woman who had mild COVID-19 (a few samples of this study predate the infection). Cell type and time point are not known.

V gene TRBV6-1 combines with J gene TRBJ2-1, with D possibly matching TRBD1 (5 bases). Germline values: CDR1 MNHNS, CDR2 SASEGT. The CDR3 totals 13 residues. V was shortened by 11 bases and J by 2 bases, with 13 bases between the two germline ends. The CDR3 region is CAGARYPYNEQFF. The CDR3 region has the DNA TGTGCCGGGGCGAGGTACCCCTACAATGAGCAGTTCTTC.

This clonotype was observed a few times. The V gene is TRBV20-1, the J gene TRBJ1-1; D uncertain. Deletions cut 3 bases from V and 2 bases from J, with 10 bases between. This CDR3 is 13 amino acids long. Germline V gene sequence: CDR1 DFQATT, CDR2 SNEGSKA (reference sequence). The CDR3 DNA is TGCAGTGCTAGGTCAGGAGCTAACACTGAAGCTTTCTTT. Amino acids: CSARSGANTEAFF.

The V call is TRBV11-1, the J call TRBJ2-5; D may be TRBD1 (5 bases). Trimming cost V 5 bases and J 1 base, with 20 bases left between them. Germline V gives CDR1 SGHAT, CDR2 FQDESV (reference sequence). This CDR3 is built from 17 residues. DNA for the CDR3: TGTGCCAGCAGCGCAGTCGCAGGGCCGTTGGGCCAAGAGACCCAGTACTTC. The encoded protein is CASSAVAGPLGQETQYF.

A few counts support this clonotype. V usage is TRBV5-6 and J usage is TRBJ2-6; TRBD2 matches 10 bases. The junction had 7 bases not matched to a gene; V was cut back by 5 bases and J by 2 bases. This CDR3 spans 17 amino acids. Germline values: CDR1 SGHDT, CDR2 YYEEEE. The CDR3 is CASRQERGGPGANVLTF. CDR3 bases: TGTGCCAGCAGACAAGAGCGGGGGGGCCCTGGGGCCAACGTCCTGACTTTC. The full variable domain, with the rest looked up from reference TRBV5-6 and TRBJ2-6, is DAGVTQSPTHLIKTRGQQVTLRCSPKSGHDTVSWYQQALGQGPQFIFQYYEEEERQRGNFPDRFSGHQFPNYSSELNVNALLLGDSALYLCASRQERGGPGANVLTFGAGSRLTVL.

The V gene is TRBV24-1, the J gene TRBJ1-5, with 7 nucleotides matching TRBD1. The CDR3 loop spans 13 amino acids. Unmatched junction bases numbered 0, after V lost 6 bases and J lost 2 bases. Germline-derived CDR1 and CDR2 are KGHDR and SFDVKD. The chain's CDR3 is CATSTGGNQPQHF. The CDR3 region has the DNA TGTGCCACCAGTACAGGGGGCAATCAGCCCCAGCATTTT.

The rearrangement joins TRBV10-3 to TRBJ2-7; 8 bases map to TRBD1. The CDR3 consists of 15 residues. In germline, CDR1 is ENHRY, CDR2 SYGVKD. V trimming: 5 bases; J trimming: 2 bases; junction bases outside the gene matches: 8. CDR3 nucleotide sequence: TGTGCCATCAGTCAGACGGACAGGGCCACCTACGAGCAGTACTTC. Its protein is CAISQTDRATYEQYF.

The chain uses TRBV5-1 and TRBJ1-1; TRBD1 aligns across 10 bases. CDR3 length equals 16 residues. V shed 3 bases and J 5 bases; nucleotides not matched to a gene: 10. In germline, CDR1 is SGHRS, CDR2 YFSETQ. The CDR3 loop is CASSSGTGVWGTEAFF. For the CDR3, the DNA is TGCGCCAGCAGCTCCGGGACAGGGGTTTGGGGGACTGAAGCTTTCTTT.

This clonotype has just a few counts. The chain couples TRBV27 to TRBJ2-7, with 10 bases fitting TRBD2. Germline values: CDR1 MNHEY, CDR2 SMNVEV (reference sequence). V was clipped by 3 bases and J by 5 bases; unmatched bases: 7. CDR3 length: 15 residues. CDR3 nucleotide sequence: TGTGCCAGCAGTTTCCGTAGCGGGAGGTTCAACGAGCAGTACTTC. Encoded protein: CASSFRSGRFNEQYF.

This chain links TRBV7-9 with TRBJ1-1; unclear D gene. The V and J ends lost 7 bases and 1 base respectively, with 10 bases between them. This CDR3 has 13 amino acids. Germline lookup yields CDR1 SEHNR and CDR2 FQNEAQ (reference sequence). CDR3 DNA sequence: TGTGCCAGCACGTACACGGGGAACACTGAAGCTTTCTTT. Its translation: CASTYTGNTEAFF.

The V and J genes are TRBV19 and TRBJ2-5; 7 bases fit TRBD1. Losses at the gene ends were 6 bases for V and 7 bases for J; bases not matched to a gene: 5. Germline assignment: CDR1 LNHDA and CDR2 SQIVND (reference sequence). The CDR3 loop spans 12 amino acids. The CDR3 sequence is CASSPGGRTQYF. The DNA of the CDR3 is TGTGCCAGTAGCCCAGGGGGTCGGACCCAGTACTTC.